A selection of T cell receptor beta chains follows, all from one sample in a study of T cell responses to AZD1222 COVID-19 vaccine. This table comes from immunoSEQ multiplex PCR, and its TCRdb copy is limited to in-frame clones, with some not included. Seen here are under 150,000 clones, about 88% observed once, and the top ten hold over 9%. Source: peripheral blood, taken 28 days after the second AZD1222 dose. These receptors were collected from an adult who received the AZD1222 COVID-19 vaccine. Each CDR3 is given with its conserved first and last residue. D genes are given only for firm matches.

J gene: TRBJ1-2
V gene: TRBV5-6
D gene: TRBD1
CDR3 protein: CASSLGTGYYGYTF

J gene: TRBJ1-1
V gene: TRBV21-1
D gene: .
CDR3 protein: CASSRYGPPFAEAFF

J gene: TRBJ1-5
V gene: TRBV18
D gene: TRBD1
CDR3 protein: CASSPRVGAGGEDQPQHF

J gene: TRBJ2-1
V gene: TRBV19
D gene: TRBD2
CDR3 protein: CASSIGGLGSYNEQFF

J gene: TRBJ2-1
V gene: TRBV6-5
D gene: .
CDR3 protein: CASSTGDSYNEQFF

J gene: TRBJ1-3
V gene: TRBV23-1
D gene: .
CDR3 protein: CASSQSGDRNSGNTIYF

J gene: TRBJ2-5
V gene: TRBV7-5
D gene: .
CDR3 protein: CVRSLVRAGEGIETQYF

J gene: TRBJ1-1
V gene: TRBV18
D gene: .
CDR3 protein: CASSPSAGSGYTEAFF

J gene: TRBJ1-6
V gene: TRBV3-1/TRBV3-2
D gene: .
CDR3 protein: CASSQDLGQPLHF

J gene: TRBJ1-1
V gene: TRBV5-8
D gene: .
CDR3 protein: CASSSRSRGGTEAFF

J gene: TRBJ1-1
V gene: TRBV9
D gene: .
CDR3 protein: CASSETPGTEAFF

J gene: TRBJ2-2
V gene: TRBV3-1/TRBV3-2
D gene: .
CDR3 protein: CASSHPTEGAGELFF

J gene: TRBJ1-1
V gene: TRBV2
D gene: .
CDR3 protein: CASSEISGYTEAFF

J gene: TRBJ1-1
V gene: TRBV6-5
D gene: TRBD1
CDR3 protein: CASSRTGATNTEAFF

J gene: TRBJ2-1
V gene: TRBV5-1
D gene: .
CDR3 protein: CASSLDPGTYNEQFF

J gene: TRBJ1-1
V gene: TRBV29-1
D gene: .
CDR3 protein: CSAQNTEAFF

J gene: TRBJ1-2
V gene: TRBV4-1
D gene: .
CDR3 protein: CASSQATGSGYGYTF

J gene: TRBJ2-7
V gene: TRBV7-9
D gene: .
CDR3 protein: CASSPTGGGRVHEQYF

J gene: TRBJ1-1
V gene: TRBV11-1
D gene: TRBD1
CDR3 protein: CASSVGQGATEAFF

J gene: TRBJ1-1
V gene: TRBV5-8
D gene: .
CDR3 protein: CASSLWQGVNTEAFF

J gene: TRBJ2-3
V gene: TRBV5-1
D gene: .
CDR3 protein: CASSLGDSTDTQYF

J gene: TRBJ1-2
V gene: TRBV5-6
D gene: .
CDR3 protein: CASSLVGQNYGYTF

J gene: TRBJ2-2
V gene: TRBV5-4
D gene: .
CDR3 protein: CASSLGAVMNTGELFF

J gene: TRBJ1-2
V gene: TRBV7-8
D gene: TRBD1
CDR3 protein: CASSGQGEMSGYTF

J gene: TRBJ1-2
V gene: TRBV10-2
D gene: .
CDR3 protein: CASTVGTNYGYTF

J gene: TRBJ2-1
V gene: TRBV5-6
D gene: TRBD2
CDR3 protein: CASSSWLGGVYNEQFF

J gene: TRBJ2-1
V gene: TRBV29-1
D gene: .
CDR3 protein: CSVEGFSSYNEQFF

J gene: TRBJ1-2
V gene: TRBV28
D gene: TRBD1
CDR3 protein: CASSLPTGVNYGYTF

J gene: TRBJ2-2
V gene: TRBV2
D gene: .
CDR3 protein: CASRAGSGELFF

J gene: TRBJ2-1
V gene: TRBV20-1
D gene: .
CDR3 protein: CSASSHEQFF

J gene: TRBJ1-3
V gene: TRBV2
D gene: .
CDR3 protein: CAMLAAYGNTIYF

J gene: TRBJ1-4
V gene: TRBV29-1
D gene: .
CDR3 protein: CSVSGRNNEKLFF

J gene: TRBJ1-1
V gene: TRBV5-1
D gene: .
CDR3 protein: CASSLRGKDTEAFF

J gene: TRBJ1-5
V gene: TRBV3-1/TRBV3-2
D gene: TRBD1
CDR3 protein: CASSPGQGGQPQHF

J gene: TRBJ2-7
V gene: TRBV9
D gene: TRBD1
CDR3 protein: CASSVGQGAYEQYF

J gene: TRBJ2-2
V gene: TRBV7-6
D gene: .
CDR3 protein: CASSLGDTGELFF

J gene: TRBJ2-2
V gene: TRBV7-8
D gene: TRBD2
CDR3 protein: CAVPRGGPIGELFF

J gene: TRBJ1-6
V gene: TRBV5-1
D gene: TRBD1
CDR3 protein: CASSQGQGNSPLHF

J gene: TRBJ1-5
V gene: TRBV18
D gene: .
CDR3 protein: CASSSQTPGLADQPQHF

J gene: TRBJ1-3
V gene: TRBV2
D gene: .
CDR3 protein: CASSQGSAGNTIYF

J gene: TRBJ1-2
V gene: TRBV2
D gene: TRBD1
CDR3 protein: CASSPLGTGLNF

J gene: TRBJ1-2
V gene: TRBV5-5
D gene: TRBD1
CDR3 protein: CASSSVPGQGLSYGYTF

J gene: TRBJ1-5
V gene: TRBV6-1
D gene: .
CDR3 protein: CASSEALIGGSGQPQHF

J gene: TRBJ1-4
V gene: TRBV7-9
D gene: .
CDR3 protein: CASSLGSRTDEKLFF

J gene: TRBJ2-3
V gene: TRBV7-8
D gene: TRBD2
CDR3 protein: CASSLEASGVGTDTQYF